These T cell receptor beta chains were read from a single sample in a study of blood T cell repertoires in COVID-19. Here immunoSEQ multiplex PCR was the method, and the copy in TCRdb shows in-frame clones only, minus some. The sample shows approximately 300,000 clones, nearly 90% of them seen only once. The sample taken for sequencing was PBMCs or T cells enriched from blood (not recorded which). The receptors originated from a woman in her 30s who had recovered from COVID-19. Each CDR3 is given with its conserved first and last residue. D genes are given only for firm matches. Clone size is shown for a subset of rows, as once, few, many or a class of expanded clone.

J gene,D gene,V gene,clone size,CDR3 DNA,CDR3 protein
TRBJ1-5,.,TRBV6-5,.,TGTGCCAGCAGTACGACATGGGGCCAGCCCCAGCATTTT,CASSTTWGQPQHF
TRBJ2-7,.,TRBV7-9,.,TGTGCCAGCAGACCCGACATGAGCTCCTACGAGCAGTACTTC,CASRPDMSSYEQYF
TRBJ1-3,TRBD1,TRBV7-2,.,TGTGCCAGCAGCTCACAGGGGGTACAGGGTGGAAACACCATATATTTT,CASSSQGVQGGNTIYF
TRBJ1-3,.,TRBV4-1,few,TGCGCCAGCGCGGGCCGGGGCTCTGGAAACACCATATATTTT,CASAGRGSGNTIYF
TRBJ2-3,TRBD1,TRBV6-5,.,TGTGCCAGCAGATCCGGGACAGGAGGCACAGATACGCAGTATTTT,CASRSGTGGTDTQYF
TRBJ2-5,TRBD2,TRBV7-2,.,TGTGCCAGCAGCTTAGGCGGCGGGAGTGAGACCCAGTACTTC,CASSLGGGSETQYF
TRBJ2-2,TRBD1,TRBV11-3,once,TGTGCCAGCACCCCCGGTGGATGGGGACAGGGTGGACAAAACACCGGGGAGCTGTTTTTT,CASTPGGWGQGGQNTGELFF
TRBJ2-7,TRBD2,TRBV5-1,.,TGCGCCAGCAGCTTGGCCTTAAGAACTAGCGGGAGCTCCTACGAGCAGTACTTC,CASSLALRTSGSSYEQYF
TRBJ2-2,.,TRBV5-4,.,TGTGCCAGCAGCTTGGCCTGGGGCGCCGGGGAGCTGTTTTTT,CASSLAWGAGELFF
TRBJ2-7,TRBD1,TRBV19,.,TGTGCCAGTAGTATCGCGGGGACAGGACCCTACGAGCAGTACTTC,CASSIAGTGPYEQYF
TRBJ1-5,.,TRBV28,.,TGTGCCAGCAGTTTATCCGATCAGCCCCAGCATTTT,CASSLSDQPQHF
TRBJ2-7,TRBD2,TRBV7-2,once,TGTGCCAGCAGCTTCCCTGGCGGGAGGTTTTGGAGCGAGCAGTACTTC,CASSFPGGRFWSEQYF
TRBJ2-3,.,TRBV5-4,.,TGTGCCAGCAGCTTGGGGGCAGGGGTTACAGATACGCAGTATTTT,CASSLGAGVTDTQYF
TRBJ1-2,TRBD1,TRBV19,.,TGTGCCAGTAGTATATCTGGGACAGGCATCTATGGCTACACCTTC,CASSISGTGIYGYTF
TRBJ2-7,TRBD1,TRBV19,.,TGTGCCAGTAGTCCCGACCGGGACAGGAGATCCGAGCAGTACTTC,CASSPDRDRRSEQYF
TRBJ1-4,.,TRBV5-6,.,TGTGCCAGCAGCCTCCAGGGGAACGATGAAAAACTGTTTTTT,CASSLQGNDEKLFF
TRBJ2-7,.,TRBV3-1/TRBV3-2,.,TGTGCCAGCAGCGGGATCCGAGAACGGGGTTTGTGGTACGAGCAGTACTTC,CASSGIRERGLWYEQYF
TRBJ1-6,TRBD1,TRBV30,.,TGTGCCTGGGAGGACAGGGAAAATTCACCCCTCCACTTT,CAWEDRENSPLHF
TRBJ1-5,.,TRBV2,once,TGTGCCAGCAGGGGGACACTTATTAGCAATCAGCCCCAGCATTTT,CASRGTLISNQPQHF
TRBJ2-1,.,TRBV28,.,TGTGCCAGCAGTTTTGGGGCAGTTTGGGATGAGCAGTTCTTC,CASSFGAVWDEQFF
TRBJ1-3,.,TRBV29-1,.,TGCAGCGTCACCCAGAACAATGGAAACACCATATATTTT,CSVTQNNGNTIYF
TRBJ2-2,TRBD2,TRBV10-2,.,TGCGCCAGCAGGAGTATGGGACTAGTGGCGAACACCGGGGAGCTGTTTTTT,CASRSMGLVANTGELFF
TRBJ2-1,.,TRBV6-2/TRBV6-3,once,TGTGCCAGCAGCTATCAGGCCAATGAGCAGTTCTTC,CASSYQANEQFF
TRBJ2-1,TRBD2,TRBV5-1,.,TGCGCCAGCAGCTTGTCGGGGGGAGGAAGCAATGAGCAGTTCTTC,CASSLSGGGSNEQFF
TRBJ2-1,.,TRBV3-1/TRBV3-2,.,TGTGCCAGCAGCCAGAGGACTCCGAATGAGCAGTTCTTC,CASSQRTPNEQFF
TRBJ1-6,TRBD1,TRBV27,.,TGTGCCAGCAAGACAGGGGACTATAATTCACCCCTCCACTTT,CASKTGDYNSPLHF